This entry describes one TCR beta chain. The V end was cut by 0 bases, the J end by 9 bases, with 24 bases between. CDR1 SGDLS and CDR2 YYNGEE come from the germline V gene. CDR3 length: 17 amino acids. A Seattle source enrolled patients during active infection and followed them longitudinally. This entry is derived from a study of blood T cell repertoires in COVID-19. The overall study: COVID-19 samples collected from the United States, Italy and Spain covered acute and convalescent phases.

The repertoire was sequenced with immunoSEQ multiplex PCR; TCRdb's copy has only in-frame clones and lacks some. The profile shows about 130,000 clones, 85% of them singletons. The rearrangement uses TRBV9 and TRBJ1-2; D perhaps matches TRBD1 (5 bases). This receptor was obtained from a woman older than 75 with COVID-19, enrolled during active disease. The sequenced sample consisted of peripheral blood. In DNA form, the CDR3 reads TGTGCCAGCAGCGTAGATCTTACTATAGCTGGAGGGGATAGCTACACCTTC. It yields the protein CASSVDLTIAGGDSYTF.